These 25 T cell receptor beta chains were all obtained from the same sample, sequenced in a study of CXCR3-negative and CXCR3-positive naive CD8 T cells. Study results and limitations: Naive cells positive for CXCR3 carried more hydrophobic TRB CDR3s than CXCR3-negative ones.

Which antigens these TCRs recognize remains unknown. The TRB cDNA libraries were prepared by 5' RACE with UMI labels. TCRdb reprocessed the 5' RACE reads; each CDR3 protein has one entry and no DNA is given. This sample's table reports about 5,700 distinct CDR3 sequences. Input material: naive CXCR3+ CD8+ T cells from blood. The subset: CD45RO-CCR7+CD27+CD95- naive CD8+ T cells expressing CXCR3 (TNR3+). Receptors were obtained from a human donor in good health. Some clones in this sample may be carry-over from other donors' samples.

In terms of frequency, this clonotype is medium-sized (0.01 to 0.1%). CDR3 amino acids: CASSAGTYYEQYF. The V and J genes are TRBV2 and TRBJ2-7; TCRdb's D call, TRBD2, is unchecked because there is no DNA. Germline CDR1 and CDR2: SNHLY and FYNNEI. The CDR3 runs to 13 residues. Using reference TRBV2 and TRBJ2-7 for the parts outside the CDR3, the full variable domain is EPEVTQTPSHQVTQMGQEVILRCVPISNHLYFYWYRQILGQKVEFLVSFYNNEISEKSEIFDDQFSVERPDGSNFTLKIRSTKLEDSAMYFCASSAGTYYEQYFGPGTRLTVT.

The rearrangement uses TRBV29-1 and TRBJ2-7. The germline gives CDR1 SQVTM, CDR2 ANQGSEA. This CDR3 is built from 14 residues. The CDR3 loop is CSVESSHSSYEQYF.

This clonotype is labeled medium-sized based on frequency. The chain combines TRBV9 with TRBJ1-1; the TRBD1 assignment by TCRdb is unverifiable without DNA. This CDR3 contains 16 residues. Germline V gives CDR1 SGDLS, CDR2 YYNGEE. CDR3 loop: CASSVVGGTIDFEAFF.

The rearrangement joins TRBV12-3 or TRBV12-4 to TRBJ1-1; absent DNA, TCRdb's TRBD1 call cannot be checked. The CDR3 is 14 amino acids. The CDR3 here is CASRPGGLDTEAFF.

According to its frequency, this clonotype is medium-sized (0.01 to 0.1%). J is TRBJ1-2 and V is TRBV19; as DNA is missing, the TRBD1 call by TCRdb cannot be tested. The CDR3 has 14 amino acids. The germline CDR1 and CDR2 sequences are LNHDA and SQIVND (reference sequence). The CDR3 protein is CASSPSTASYGYTF. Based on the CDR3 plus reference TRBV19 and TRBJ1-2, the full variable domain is DGGITQSPKYLFRKEGQNVTLSCEQNLNHDAMYWYRQDPGQGLRLIYYSQIVNDFQKGDIAEGYSVSREKKESFPLTVTSAQKNPTAFYLCASSPSTASYGYTFGSGTRLTVV.

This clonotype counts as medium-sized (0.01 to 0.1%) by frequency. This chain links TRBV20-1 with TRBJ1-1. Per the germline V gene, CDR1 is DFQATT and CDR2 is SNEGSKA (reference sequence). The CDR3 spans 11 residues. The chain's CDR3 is CSAIFGAEAFF.

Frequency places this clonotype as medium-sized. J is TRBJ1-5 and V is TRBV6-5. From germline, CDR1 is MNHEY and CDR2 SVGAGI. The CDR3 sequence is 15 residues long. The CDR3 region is CASSYGPYSNQPQHF.

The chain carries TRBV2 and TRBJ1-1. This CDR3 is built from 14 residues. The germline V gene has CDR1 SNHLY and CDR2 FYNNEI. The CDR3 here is CASSEATPNTEAFF.

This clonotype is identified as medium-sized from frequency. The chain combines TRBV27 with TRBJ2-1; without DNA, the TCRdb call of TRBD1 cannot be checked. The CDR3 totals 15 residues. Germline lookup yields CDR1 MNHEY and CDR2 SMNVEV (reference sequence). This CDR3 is CASSDAGPSYNEQFF.

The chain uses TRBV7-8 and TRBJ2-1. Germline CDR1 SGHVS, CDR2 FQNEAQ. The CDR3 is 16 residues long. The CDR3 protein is CASSLGGVSSYNEQFF.

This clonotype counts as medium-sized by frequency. The CDR3 reads CASSSSGLVGELFF. The J gene is TRBJ2-2, the V gene TRBV12-3 or TRBV12-4; absent DNA, TCRdb's TRBD2 call cannot be checked. There are 14 residues in the CDR3.

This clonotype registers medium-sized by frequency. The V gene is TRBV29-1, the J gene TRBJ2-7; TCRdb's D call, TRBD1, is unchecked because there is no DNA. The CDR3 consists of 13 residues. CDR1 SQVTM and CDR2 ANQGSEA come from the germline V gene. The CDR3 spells CSVRNREVYEQYF.

The CDR3 sequence: CASTPEGLEDNEQFF. The chain carries TRBV7-2 and TRBJ2-1; TCRdb returns TRBD2, unconfirmable since there is no DNA. The CDR3 contains 15 residues. Germline V gives CDR1 SGHTA, CDR2 FQGNSA.

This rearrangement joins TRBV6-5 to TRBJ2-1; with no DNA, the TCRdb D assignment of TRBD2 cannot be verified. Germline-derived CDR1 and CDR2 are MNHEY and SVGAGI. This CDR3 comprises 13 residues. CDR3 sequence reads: CASSYSSGGEQFF.

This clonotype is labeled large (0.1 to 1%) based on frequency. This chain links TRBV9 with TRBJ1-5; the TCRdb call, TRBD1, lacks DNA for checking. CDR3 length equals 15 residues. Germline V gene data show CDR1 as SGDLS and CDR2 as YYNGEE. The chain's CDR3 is CASSVEGRGNQPQHF.

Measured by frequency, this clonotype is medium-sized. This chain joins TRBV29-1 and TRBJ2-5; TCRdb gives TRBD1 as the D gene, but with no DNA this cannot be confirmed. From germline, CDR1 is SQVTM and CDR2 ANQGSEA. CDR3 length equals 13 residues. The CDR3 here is CSVRTGEQETQYF.

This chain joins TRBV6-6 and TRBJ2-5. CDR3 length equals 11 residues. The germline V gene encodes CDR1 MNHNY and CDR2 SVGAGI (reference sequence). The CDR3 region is CASSEGETQYF.

The CDR3 loop reads CASSLGTTYEQYF. This chain joins TRBV5-6 and TRBJ2-7. Germline V gene data show CDR1 as SGHDT and CDR2 as YYEEEE. The CDR3 is 13 amino acids. The entire variable domain, with the rest obtained from reference TRBV5-6 and TRBJ2-7, is as follows: DAGVTQSPTHLIKTRGQQVTLRCSPKSGHDTVSWYQQALGQGPQFIFQYYEEEERQRGNFPDRFSGHQFPNYSSELNVNALLLGDSALYLCASSLGTTYEQYFGPGTRLTVT.

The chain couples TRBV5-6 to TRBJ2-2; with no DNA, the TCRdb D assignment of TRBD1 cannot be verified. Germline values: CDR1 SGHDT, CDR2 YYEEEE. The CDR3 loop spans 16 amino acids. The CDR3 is CASSLMQQGAVGELFF.

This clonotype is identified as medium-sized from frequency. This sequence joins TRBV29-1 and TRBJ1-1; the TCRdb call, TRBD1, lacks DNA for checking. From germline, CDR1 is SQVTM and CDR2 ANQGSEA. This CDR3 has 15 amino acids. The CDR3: CSVEDRRGGGTEAFF.

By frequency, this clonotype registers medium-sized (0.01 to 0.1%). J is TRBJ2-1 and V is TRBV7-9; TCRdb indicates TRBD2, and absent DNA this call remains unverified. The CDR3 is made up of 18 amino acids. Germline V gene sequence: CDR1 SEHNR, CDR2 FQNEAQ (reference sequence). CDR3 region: CASSLEAGGLADYNEQFF.

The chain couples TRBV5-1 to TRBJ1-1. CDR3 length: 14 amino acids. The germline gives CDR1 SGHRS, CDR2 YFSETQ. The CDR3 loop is CASSLGNANTEAFF. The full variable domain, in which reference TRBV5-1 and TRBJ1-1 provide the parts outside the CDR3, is KAGVTQTPRYLIKTRGQQVTLSCSPISGHRSVSWYQQTPGQGLQFLFEYFSETQRNKGNFPGRFSGRQFSNSRSEMNVSTLELGDSALYLCASSLGNANTEAFFGQGTRLTVV.

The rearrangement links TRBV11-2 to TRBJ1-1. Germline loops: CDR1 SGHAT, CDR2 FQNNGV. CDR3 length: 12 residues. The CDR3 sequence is CPSSSRITEAFF.

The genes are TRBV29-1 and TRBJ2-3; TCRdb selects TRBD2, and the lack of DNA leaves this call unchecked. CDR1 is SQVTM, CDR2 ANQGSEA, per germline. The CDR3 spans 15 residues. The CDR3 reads CSVEGTSGTTDTQYF.

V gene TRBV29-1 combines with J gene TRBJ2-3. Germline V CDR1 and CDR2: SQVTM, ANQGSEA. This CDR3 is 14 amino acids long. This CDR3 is CSVAAGLPGDTQYF.